This T cell receptor beta chain emerged from a study of T cells in Graves' hyperthyroidism and ophthalmopathy. With 0 bases removed from V and 2 bases from J, the gap between germline ends came to 14 bases. Germline V gene lookup returns CDR1 DFQATT and CDR2 SNEGSKA (reference sequence). The CDR3 runs 15 residues. TCR beta CDR3 sequences were amplified from RNA transcripts. Using the HTBI primer set, a first-round RT-PCR was run on the TCR CDR3. A single record per CDR3 protein comes from TCRdb applying MiXCR to the multiplex PCR reads. The sample records around 540,000 distinct CDR3 sequences, about 43% being singletons.

The V and J genes are TRBV20-1 and TRBJ2-7, with D tentatively TRBD1 or TRBD2 (5 bases each). Sequencing input: peripheral blood or thyroid tissue (not recorded which). This clonotype originated in a woman aged 18-29 years with Graves' hyperthyroidism. DNA for the CDR3: TGCAGTGCTAGAGATCGGGAAGGGGCCCCCTACGAGCAGTACTTC. Translating it yields CSARDREGAPYEQYF.